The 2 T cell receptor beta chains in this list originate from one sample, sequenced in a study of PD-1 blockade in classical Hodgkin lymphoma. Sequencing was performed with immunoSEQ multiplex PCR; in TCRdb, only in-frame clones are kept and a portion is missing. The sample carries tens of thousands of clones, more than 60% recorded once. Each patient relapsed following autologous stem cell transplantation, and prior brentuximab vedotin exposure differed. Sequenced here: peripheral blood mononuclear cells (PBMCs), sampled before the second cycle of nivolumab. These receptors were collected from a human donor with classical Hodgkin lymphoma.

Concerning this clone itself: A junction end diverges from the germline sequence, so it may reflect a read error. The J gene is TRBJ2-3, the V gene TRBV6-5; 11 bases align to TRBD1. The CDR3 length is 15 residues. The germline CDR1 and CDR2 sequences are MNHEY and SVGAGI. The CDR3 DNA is TGTGCCAGCGGTTACTCGGGACAGGGGGCAGATACGCAGTATTTT. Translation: CASGYSGQGADTQYF.

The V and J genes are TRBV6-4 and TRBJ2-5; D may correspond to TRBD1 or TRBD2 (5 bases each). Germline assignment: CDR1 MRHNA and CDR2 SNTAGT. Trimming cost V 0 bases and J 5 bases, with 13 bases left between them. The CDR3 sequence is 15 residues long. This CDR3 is CASSDSKGPGETQYF. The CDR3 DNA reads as TGTGCCAGCAGTGACTCGAAGGGACCGGGGGAGACCCAGTACTTC.